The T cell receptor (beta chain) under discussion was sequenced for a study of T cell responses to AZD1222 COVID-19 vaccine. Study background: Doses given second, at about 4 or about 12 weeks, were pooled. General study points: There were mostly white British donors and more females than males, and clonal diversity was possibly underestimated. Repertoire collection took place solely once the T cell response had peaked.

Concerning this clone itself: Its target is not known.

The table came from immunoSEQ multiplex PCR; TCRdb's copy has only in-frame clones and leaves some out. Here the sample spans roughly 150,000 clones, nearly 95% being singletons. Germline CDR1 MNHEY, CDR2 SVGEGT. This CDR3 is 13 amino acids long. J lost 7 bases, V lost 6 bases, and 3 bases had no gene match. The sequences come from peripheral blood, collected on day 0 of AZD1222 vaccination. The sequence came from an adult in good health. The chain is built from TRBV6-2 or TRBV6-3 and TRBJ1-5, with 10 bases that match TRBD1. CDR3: CASSRTGGQPQHF. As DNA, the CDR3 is TGTGCCAGCAGCCGGACAGGGGGGCAGCCCCAGCATTTT.